This T cell receptor (beta chain) comes out of a study of tumor and adjacent non-tumor tissue in lung cancer. The wider study: Samples averaged roughly 4 million productive TCRbeta reads each.

The CDR3 consists of 11 residues. Germline lookup yields CDR1 WNHNN and CDR2 SYGVQD (reference sequence). The template was RNA from unsorted bulk tissue. A modified ARM-PCR protocol with three rounds of nested PCR amplified TCRbeta. A single record per CDR3 protein comes from TCRdb applying MiXCR to the multiplex PCR reads. The sample shows approximately 75,000 distinct CDR3 sequences, roughly 80% of them seen only once. General study points: Top 100 clones took a larger repertoire share in normal lung.

Of note for this clonotype: Its antigen is unidentified. Germline is not matched at one junction end, which may reflect a read error.

Sequencing was carried out using lung tumor tissue. This clonotype was sampled from a woman aged 50 to 60 with non-small cell lung cancer. This rearrangement joins TRBV10-1 to TRBJ2-7; D possibly corresponds to TRBD1 (5 bases). Here the CDR3 DNA reads TGCGCCAGCAGTACCAGGACAAAGCTGAACTTC. This encodes CASSTRTKLNF.